A single sample is the source of the 30 T cell receptor beta chains below, sequenced in a study of blood T cells in healthy people across ages. PCR was performed a second time for about 7 to 12 cycles using a sample-barcoded 5' primer and a J-beta primer mix. One entry per CDR3 protein results from TCRdb running MiXCR on the 5' RACE reads. The data show about 640,000 distinct CDR3 sequences, 45% to 65% seen once. Input material: blood. Receptor source: a man aged 60 to 75 in good health.

This clonotype was detected only a few times. The chain is built from TRBV27 and TRBJ2-5; 7 bases are a match to TRBD1. Trimming cost V 4 bases and J 5 bases; bases outside gene matches: 13. CDR3 length: 16 amino acids. Germline V CDR1 and CDR2: MNHEY, SMNVEV (reference sequence). CDR3 bases: TGTGCCAGCAGTTCTGGGACAGTAGTCGGTCGGGAGACCCAGTACTTC. As protein: CASSSGTVVGRETQYF.

The rearrangement joins TRBV5-1 to TRBJ1-2, with D possibly TRBD1 on 5 matching bases. Between the trimmed V and J ends, which lost 4 bases and 5 bases, there was a span of 9 bases. Germline V gene sequence: CDR1 SGHRS, CDR2 YFSETQ. The CDR3 runs to 12 residues. CDR3 DNA sequence: TGCGCCAGCAGCACCACAGGTTATGGCTACACCTTC. It encodes CASSTTGYGYTF. Full variable domain (outside the CDR3, taken from reference TRBV5-1 and TRBJ1-2): KAGVTQTPRYLIKTRGQQVTLSCSPISGHRSVSWYQQTPGQGLQFLFEYFSETQRNKGNFPGRFSGRQFSNSRSEMNVSTLELGDSALYLCASSTTGYGYTFGSGTRLTVV.

This clonotype was detected a few times. The chain recombines TRBV5-1 with TRBJ1-6, with D hard to call. Germline lookup yields CDR1 SGHRS and CDR2 YFSETQ. V lost 0 bases, J lost 7 bases, and 8 bases lay in between. The CDR3 extends over 14 amino acids. CDR3 in DNA: TGCGCCAGCAGCTTGGGACGGACGAATTCACCCCTCCACTTT. It encodes CASSLGRTNSPLHF.

The chain is built from TRBV4-1 and TRBJ2-1; TRBD2 agrees at 15 bases. V shed 3 bases, J shed 6 bases, and the junction held 3 bases outside the gene matches. The CDR3 runs 16 residues. The germline V gene encodes CDR1 MGHRA and CDR2 YSYEKL. DNA of the CDR3: TGCGCCAGCAGCCAGCGGACTAGCGGGGGGGCCAATGAGCAGTTCTTC. Its protein is CASSQRTSGGANEQFF.

The rearrangement uses TRBV7-9 and TRBJ1-2; TRBD1 is a possible D gene (6 bases). Germline V lookup: CDR1 SEHNR, CDR2 FQNEAQ (reference sequence). V was shortened by 3 bases and J by 5 bases, with 16 bases between the two germline ends. The CDR3 totals 15 residues. CDR3 region: CASSLEQGTGYGYTF. In DNA form, the CDR3 reads TGTGCCAGCAGCTTGGAACAGGGAACTGGGTATGGCTACACCTTC.

This clonotype came up a few times. The chain combines TRBV5-1 with TRBJ1-4; possibly TRBD1 for D (5 bases). CDR3 length equals 14 residues. CDR1 is SGHRS and CDR2 is YFSETQ in the germline V gene. The germline V and J ends were trimmed by 0 bases and 8 bases, with 11 bases remaining between them. CDR3 amino acids: CASSLEGLDEKLFF. The CDR3 nucleotides read TGCGCCAGCAGCTTGGAGGGGTTAGACGAAAAACTGTTTTTT.

This chain uses TRBV12-3 or TRBV12-4 with TRBJ2-5, with TRBD2 identical over 12 bases. Germline trimming cut 5 bases from V and 5 bases from J; bases unmatched to any gene: 12. This CDR3 spans 17 amino acids. The CDR3 region has the DNA TGTGCCAGCAGTCCCCGACTAGCGGGGGACCCACGGGAGACCCAGTACTTC. Protein product: CASSPRLAGDPRETQYF.

This clonotype was detected once. V and J are TRBV4-2 and TRBJ2-7; 12 bases line up with TRBD2. The CDR3 covers 16 residues. CDR1 is LGHNA and CDR2 is YNFKEQ in the germline V gene. V shed 4 bases and J 7 bases; nucleotides not matched to a gene: 11. The CDR3 DNA sequence: TGTGCCAGCAGCCCCGGACTAGCGGGGAGCTCGGGGGAGCAGTACTTC. Its protein is CASSPGLAGSSGEQYF.

This chain links TRBV3-1 with TRBJ2-5; tentative D call: TRBD2 (5 bases). The V end was cut by 1 base, the J end by 1 base, with 10 bases between. CDR1 and CDR2 (germline): LGHDT, YNNKEL (reference sequence). The CDR3 sequence is 15 residues long. This CDR3 reads CASSQVAGVQETQYF. CDR3 coding DNA: TGTGCCAGCAGCCAAGTCGCCGGGGTCCAAGAGACCCAGTACTTC.

A note on this clonotype: One junction end does not reproduce the germline sequence, and a read error may be involved. This rearrangement joins TRBV12-3 or TRBV12-4 to TRBJ2-3, with TRBD2 as a possible D gene (5 bases). This CDR3 comprises 12 residues. Here the CDR3 reads CANSSTRDTQYF. The CDR3 nucleotides are TGTGCCAACAGTTCAACTAGGGATACGCAGTATTTT.

The genes are TRBV24-1 and TRBJ2-7; TRBD1 might be the D (6 bases). The V and J ends lost 4 bases and 6 bases respectively, with 21 bases between them. CDR3 length: 16 amino acids. From germline, CDR1 is KGHDR and CDR2 SFDVKD. CDR3 residues: CATSDPSTGRASEQYF. CDR3 nucleotides: TGTGCCACCAGTGACCCTTCGACAGGTCGGGCCTCCGAGCAGTACTTC.

The genes are TRBV27 and TRBJ2-1, with D unclear. CDR1 MNHEY and CDR2 SMNVEV come from the germline V gene (reference sequence). V dropped 6 bases and J dropped 5 bases, with 8 bases sitting between them. CDR3 length equals 12 residues. CDR3 nucleotide sequence: TGTGCCAGCAGGGACGGAAACAATGAGCAGTTCTTC. It specifies CASRDGNNEQFF.

The chain couples TRBV7-8 to TRBJ2-1; no reliable D call. The length of the CDR3 is 13 residues. The ends were cut back, 2 bases at V and 8 bases at J, with 10 bases in the middle. In germline, CDR1 is SGHVS, CDR2 FQNEAQ. The CDR3 DNA follows: TGTGCCAGCAGCTTATGGGGAAGGGATGAGCAGTTCTTC. Amino acid sequence: CASSLWGRDEQFF.

Details on this clonotype: An end of the junction does not agree with germline; a read error may underlie this. The V call is TRBV12-3 or TRBV12-4, the J call TRBJ2-3; 9 nucleotides match TRBD2. This CDR3 is built from 14 residues. DNA for the CDR3: TGTGCCGGCAGTGGCGGGGGGGCCGGAGATGCGCAGTATTTT. It yields the protein CAGSGGGAGDAQYF.

V is TRBV7-6 and J is TRBJ2-3, with D unresolved. There are 14 residues in the CDR3. Germline V gene data show CDR1 as SGHVS and CDR2 as FNYEAQ. Trimming cost V 5 bases and J 3 bases, with 12 bases left between them. CDR3 DNA: TGTGCCAGCAGCCTCCGTAGTGGGACAGATACGCAGTATTTT. This gives the protein CASSLRSGTDTQYF.

The V and J genes are TRBV29-1 and TRBJ1-2, with 7 bases lining up with TRBD1. Germline values: CDR1 SQVTM, CDR2 ANQGSEA. V shed 6 bases and J 6 bases; nucleotides not matched to a gene: 7. This CDR3 region has 12 residues. The chain's CDR3 is CSVDTGTDGYTF. CDR3 sequence (DNA): TGCAGCGTGGACACCGGGACAGATGGCTACACCTTC.

This chain joins TRBV7-8 and TRBJ1-2, with TRBD1 matching over 8 bases. The junction had 9 bases not matched to a gene; V was cut back by 5 bases and J by 4 bases. This CDR3 has 15 amino acids. Germline V gene data show CDR1 as SGHVS and CDR2 as FQNEAQ. As DNA, the CDR3 is TGTGCCAGCAGCCTGTCGAGAACAGGGGGCTATGGCTACACCTTC. It is translated as CASSLSRTGGYGYTF.

This clonotype occurred many times. The chain recombines TRBV29-1 with TRBJ2-5; D may correspond to TRBD1 or TRBD2 (6 bases each). Per the germline V gene, CDR1 is SQVTM and CDR2 is ANQGSEA. V shed 1 base and J shed 1 base, with 16 bases lying between them. The CDR3 length is 16 residues. The CDR3 protein is CSVEGGWRDTQETQYF. The CDR3 DNA is TGCAGCGTTGAAGGGGGCTGGCGGGACACCCAAGAGACCCAGTACTTC.

The chain is built from TRBV24-1 and TRBJ1-1; TRBD1 is a possible D gene (5 bases). The V end lost 5 bases, the J end lost 7 bases, and 16 bases lay between the germline ends. Germline V gene lookup returns CDR1 KGHDR and CDR2 SFDVKD. The CDR3 covers 14 residues. CDR3 sequence reads: CATSGGDGAVEAFF. The CDR3, as DNA: TGTGCCACCAGTGGCGGAGACGGGGCTGTTGAAGCTTTCTTT.

This clonotype was seen only a few times. The genes are TRBV20-1 and TRBJ2-1, with unresolved D. CDR1 is DFQATT, CDR2 SNEGSKA, per germline (reference sequence). Trimming left V 6 bases short and J 0 bases short, with 15 bases between. This CDR3 is 15 amino acids long. CDR3 sequence (DNA): TGCAGTGCGAGCCTGGCGGTAAGCTCCTACAATGAGCAGTTCTTC. It codes for CSASLAVSSYNEQFF.

A few counts support this clonotype. The chain employs TRBV2 and TRBJ2-1; 9 bases align to TRBD1. Germline assignment: CDR1 SNHLY and CDR2 FYNNEI. With 3 bases clipped from V and 2 bases from J, the junction kept 2 bases outside the gene matches. The length of the CDR3 is 15 residues. CDR3 in DNA: TGTGCCAGCAGTGACGGACAGGGGCCCTACAATGAGCAGTTCTTC. This sequence encodes CASSDGQGPYNEQFF.

This chain connects TRBV29-1 to TRBJ1-4; D not certain. This CDR3 has 14 amino acids. The V end lost 1 base, the J end lost 7 bases, and 13 bases lay between the germline ends. Germline values: CDR1 SQVTM, CDR2 ANQGSEA. CDR3 coding DNA: TGCAGCGTTGAAGCGGAACCCTTGGGTGAAAAACTGTTTTTT. This gives the protein CSVEAEPLGEKLFF.

V is TRBV12-3 or TRBV12-4 and J is TRBJ2-7; 7 bases map to TRBD1. The assigned J gene may be wrong: the sequence end matches TRBJ2-5 better. The CDR3 consists of 16 residues. The CDR3 region has the DNA TGTGCCAGCAGTTCAGAACTCACAGGGGTGGGGGAGACCCAGTACTTC. It translates to CASSSELTGVGETQYF.

The V gene is TRBV6-6, the J gene TRBJ2-5; the D is unclear. Between the trimmed V and J ends, which lost 5 bases and 5 bases, there was a span of 9 bases. Germline-derived CDR1 and CDR2 are MNHNY and SVGAGI (reference sequence). The CDR3 runs to 12 residues. In nucleotides, the CDR3 is TGTGCCAGCAGTCTGACTTTGGAGACCCAGTACTTC. This sequence encodes CASSLTLETQYF.

This chain joins TRBV12-3 or TRBV12-4 and TRBJ2-5, with D possibly TRBD2 on 6 matching bases. The V gene lost 5 bases and the J gene lost 5 bases, with 9 bases spanning the gap. CDR3 length: 12 amino acids. CDR3 region: CASSGGLETQYF. The CDR3 DNA sequence: TGTGCCAGCAGTGGGGGACTGGAGACCCAGTACTTC.

This sequence joins TRBV20-1 and TRBJ1-2; TRBD1 aligns across 7 bases. CDR3 length: 14 amino acids. Germline V gene lookup returns CDR1 DFQATT and CDR2 SNEGSKA (reference sequence). V gave up 2 bases and J gave up 4 bases; unmatched junction bases: 7. CDR3 loop: CSARQGERVYGYTF. For the CDR3, the DNA is TGCAGTGCTAGACAGGGGGAAAGGGTCTATGGCTACACCTTC.

V gene TRBV7-9 combines with J gene TRBJ1-4, with D tentatively TRBD1 (6 bases). Germline V lookup: CDR1 SEHNR, CDR2 FQNEAQ (reference sequence). The V end was cut by 1 base, the J end by 4 bases, with 10 bases between. The CDR3 loop spans 15 amino acids. This CDR3 is CASSLEGGFNEKLFF. DNA of the CDR3: TGTGCCAGCAGCTTAGAAGGGGGTTTTAATGAAAAACTGTTTTTT.

The V gene is TRBV20-1, the J gene TRBJ2-7; tentatively, D is TRBD2 (6 bases). Germline lookup yields CDR1 DFQATT and CDR2 SNEGSKA (reference sequence). Trimming removed 4 bases from V and 4 bases from J, with 20 bases in between. The CDR3 has 15 residues. The CDR3 region is CSAIPGGAPSYEQYF. Here the CDR3 DNA reads TGCAGTGCTATTCCGGGCGGGGCGCCGTCTTACGAGCAGTACTTC.

The rearrangement joins TRBV12-3 or TRBV12-4 to TRBJ1-1; 7 nucleotides line up with TRBD1. Trimming removed 6 bases from V and 4 bases from J; junction bases left unmatched: 8. This CDR3 is 14 amino acids long. DNA for the CDR3: TGTGCCAGCAGCGCCAACAGGGGTGGCACTGAAGCTTTCTTT. This codes for CASSANRGGTEAFF.

V gene TRBV27 combines with J gene TRBJ2-4; no reliable D call. Germline loops: CDR1 MNHEY, CDR2 SMNVEV (reference sequence). The CDR3 is made up of 19 amino acids. V was shortened by 8 bases and J by 0 bases, with 26 bases between the two germline ends. CDR3 sequence: CASARNGELLGVAKNIQYF. The CDR3, as DNA: TGTGCCAGCGCCAGGAACGGCGAACTTTTGGGCGTAGCCAAAAACATTCAGTACTTC.